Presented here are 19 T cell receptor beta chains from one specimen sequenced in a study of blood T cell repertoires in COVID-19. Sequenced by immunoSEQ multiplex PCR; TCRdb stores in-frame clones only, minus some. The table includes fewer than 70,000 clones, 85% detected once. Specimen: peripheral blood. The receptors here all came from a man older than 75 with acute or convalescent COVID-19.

CDR3: CASSFQGAINEQFF. The CDR3 DNA follows: TGTGCCAGCAGCTTCCAGGGGGCAATTAATGAGCAGTTCTTC. The chain couples TRBV7-2 to TRBJ2-1, with 8 bases lining up with TRBD1. The V gene's germline CDR1 is SGHTA and CDR2 FQGNSA. The CDR3 consists of 14 residues. The trim removed 3 bases at V and 7 bases at J, leaving 5 bases unmatched.

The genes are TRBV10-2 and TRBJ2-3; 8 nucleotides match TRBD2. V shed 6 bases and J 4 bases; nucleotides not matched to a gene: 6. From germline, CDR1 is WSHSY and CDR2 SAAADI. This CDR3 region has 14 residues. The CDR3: CASRDGRVPDTQYF. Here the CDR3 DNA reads TGCGCCAGCAGGGACGGGAGGGTGCCAGATACGCAGTATTTT.

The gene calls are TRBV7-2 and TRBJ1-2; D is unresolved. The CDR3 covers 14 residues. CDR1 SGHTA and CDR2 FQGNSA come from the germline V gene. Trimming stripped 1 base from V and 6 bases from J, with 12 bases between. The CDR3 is CASSLGLQRDGYTF. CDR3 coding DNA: TGTGCCAGCAGCTTAGGGCTACAGAGGGATGGCTACACCTTC.

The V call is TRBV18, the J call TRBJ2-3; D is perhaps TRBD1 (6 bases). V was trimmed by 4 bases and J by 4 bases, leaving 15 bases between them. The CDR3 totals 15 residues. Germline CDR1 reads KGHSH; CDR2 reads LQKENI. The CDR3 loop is CASSLQGQRADTQYF. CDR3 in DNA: TGTGCCAGCTCACTTCAGGGGCAGAGGGCAGATACGCAGTATTTT.

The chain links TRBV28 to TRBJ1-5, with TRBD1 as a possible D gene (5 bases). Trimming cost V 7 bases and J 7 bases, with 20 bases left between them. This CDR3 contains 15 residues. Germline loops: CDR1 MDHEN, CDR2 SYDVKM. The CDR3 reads CASNLISGLRQPQHF. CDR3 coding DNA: TGTGCCAGCAACCTTATCTCAGGGTTGAGACAGCCCCAGCATTTT.

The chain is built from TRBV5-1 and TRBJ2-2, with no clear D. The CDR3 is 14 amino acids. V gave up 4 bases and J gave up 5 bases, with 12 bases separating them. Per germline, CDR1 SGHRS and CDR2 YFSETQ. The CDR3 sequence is CASSIDRLTGELFF. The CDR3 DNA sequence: TGCGCCAGCAGCATCGATAGACTTACCGGGGAGCTGTTTTTT.

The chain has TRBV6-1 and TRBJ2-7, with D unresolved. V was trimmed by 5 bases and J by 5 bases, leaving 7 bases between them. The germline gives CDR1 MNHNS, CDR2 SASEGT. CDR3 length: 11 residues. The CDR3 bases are TGTGCCAGCAGTTTACGGGACGAGCAGTACTTC. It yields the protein CASSLRDEQYF.

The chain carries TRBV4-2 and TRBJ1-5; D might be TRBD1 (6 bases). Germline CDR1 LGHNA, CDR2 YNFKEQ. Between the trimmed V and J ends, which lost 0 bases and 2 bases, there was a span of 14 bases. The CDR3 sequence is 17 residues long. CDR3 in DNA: TGTGCCAGCAGCCAAGATCCTGGCAGGGGAGGCAATCAGCCCCAGCATTTT. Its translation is CASSQDPGRGGNQPQHF.

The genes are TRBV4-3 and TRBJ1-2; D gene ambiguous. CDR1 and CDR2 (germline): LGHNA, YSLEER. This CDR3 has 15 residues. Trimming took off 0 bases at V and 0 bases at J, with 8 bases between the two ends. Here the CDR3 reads CASSQDQNANYGYTF. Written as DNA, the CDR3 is TGCGCCAGCAGCCAAGACCAGAACGCTAACTATGGCTACACCTTC.

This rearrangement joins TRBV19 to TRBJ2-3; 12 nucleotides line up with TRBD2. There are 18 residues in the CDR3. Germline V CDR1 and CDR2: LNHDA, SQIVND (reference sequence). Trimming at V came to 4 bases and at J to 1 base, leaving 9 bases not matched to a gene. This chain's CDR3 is CASSTFPGLAGRTDTQYF. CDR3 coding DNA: TGTGCCAGTAGTACCTTCCCGGGACTAGCGGGTCGCACAGATACGCAGTATTTT. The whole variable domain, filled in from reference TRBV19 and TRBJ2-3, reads DGGITQSPKYLFRKEGQNVTLSCEQNLNHDAMYWYRQDPGQGLRLIYYSQIVNDFQKGDIAEGYSVSREKKESFPLTVTSAQKNPTAFYLCASSTFPGLAGRTDTQYFGPGTRLTVL.

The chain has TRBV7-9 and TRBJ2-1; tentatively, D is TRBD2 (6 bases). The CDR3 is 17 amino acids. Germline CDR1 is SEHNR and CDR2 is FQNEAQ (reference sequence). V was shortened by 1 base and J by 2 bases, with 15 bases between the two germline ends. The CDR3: CASSLDVSGFTYNEQFF. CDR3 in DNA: TGTGCCAGCAGCTTAGATGTTAGCGGATTTACCTACAATGAGCAGTTCTTC.

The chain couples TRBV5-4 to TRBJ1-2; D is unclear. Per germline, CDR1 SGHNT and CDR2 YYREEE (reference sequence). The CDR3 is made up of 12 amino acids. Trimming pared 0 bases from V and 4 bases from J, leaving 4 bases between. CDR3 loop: CASSLASYGYTF. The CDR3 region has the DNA TGTGCCAGCAGCTTGGCCAGCTATGGCTACACCTTC.

The CDR3 loop is CAWSVLTRGTEAFF. CDR3 nucleotides: TGTGCCTGGAGTGTACTGACCAGGGGCACTGAAGCTTTCTTT. The chain couples TRBV30 to TRBJ1-1, with a possible D match to TRBD1 (6 bases). CDR3 length equals 14 residues. V was trimmed by 0 bases and J by 4 bases, leaving 12 bases between them. Germline-derived CDR1 and CDR2 are GTSNPN and SVGIG (reference sequence).

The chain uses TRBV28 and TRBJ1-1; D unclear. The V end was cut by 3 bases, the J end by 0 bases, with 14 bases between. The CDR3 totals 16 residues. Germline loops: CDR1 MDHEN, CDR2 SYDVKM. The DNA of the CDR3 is TGTGCCAGCAGTTTGGCCGCGGGTGCTATGAACACTGAAGCTTTCTTT. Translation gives CASSLAAGAMNTEAFF.

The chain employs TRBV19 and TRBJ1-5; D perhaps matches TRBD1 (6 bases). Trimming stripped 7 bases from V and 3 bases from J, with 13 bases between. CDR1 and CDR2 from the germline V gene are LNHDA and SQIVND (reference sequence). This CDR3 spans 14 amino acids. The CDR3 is CASNGQSFNQPQHF. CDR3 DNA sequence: TGTGCCAGTAATGGACAGAGTTTCAATCAGCCCCAGCATTTT.

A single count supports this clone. The CDR3 spells CASSLPVTDTQYF. The DNA for the CDR3 is TGTGCCAGCAGCTTACCCGTCACAGATACGCAGTATTTT. The rearrangement uses TRBV7-2 and TRBJ2-3; the D is unclear. The ends were cut back, 2 bases at V and 2 bases at J, with 5 bases in the middle. The CDR3 spans 13 residues. Per the germline V gene, CDR1 is SGHTA and CDR2 is FQGNSA.

CDR3 in DNA: TGCGCCAGCAGCTTGGAACAGACGAACACTGAAGCTTTCTTT. Its translation is CASSLEQTNTEAFF. The V call is TRBV5-1, the J call TRBJ1-1; D is ambiguous. Germline V lookup: CDR1 SGHRS, CDR2 YFSETQ. V lost 0 bases, J lost 1 base, and 7 bases lay in between. The CDR3 is 14 residues long.

CDR3 amino acids: CASSLVIGTEAFF. CDR3 bases: TGTGCCAGCAGCTTGGTGATCGGCACTGAAGCTTTCTTT. V and J are TRBV5-6 and TRBJ1-1; D remains ambiguous. The V end lost 0 bases, the J end lost 4 bases, and 7 bases lay between the germline ends. In germline, CDR1 is SGHDT, CDR2 YYEEEE. This CDR3 comprises 13 residues.

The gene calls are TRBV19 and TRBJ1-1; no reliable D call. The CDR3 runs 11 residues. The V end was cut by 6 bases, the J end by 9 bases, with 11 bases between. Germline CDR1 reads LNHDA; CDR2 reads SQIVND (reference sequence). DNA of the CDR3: TGTGCCAGTAGGTCCGGAGGGAAAGCTTTCTTT. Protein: CASRSGGKAFF.